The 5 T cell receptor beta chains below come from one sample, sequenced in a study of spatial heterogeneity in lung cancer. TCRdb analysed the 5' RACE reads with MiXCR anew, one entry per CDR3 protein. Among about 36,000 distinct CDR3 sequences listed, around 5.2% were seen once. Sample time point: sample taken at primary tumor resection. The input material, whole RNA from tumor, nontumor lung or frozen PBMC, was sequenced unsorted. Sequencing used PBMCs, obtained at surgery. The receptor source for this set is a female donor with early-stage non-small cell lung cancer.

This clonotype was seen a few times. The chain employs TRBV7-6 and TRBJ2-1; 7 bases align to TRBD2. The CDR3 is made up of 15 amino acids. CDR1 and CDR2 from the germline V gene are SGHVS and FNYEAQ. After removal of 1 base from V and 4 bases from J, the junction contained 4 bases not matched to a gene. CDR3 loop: CASSLDGGFYNEQFF. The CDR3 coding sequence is TGTGCCAGCAGCTTAGACGGGGGGTTTTACAATGAGCAGTTCTTC.

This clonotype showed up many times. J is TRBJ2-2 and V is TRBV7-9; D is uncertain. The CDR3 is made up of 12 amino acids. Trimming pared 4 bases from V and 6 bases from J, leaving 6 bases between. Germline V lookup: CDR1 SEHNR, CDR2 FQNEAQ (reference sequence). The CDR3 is CASSYKAGELFF. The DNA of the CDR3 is TGTGCCAGCAGCTACAAGGCCGGGGAGCTGTTTTTT.

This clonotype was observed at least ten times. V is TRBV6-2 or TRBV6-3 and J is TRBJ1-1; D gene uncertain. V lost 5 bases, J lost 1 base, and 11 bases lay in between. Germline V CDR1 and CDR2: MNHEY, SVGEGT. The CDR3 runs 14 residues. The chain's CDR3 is CASSRRNRNTEAFF. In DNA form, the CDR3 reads TGTGCCAGCAGTAGAAGGAACAGGAACACTGAAGCTTTCTTT.

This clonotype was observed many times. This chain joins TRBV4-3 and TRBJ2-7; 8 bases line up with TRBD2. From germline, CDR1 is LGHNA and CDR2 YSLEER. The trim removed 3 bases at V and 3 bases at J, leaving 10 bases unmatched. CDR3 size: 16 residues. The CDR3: CASSQDYKREFYEQYF. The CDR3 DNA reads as TGCGCCAGCAGCCAGGACTATAAGCGGGAGTTCTACGAGCAGTACTTC.

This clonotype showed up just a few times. CDR3 nucleotides: TGCAGTTTCATCTCTGGGGCCAACGTCCTGACTTTC. Encoded protein: CSFISGANVLTF. This chain uses TRBV20-1 with TRBJ2-6; D uncertain. Per the germline V gene, CDR1 is DFQATT and CDR2 is SNEGSKA (reference sequence). Trimming stripped 8 bases from V and 0 bases from J, with 5 bases between. There are 12 residues in the CDR3.